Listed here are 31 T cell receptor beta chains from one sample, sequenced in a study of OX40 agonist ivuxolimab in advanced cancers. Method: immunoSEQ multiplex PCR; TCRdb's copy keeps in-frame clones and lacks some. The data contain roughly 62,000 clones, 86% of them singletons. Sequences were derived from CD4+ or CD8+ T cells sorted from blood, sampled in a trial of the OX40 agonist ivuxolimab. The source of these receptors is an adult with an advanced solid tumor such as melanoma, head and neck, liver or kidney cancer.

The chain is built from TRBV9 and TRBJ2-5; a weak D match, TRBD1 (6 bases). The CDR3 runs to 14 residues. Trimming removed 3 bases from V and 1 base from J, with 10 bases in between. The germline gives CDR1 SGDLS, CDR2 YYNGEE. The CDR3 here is CASSATTGQETQYF. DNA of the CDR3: TGTGCCAGCAGCGCGACGACAGGCCAAGAGACCCAGTACTTC.

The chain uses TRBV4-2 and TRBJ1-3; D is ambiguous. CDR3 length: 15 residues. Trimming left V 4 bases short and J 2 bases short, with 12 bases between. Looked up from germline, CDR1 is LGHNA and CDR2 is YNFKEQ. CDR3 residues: CASSPMTWAGNTIYF. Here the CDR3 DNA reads TGTGCCAGCAGCCCAATGACATGGGCTGGAAACACCATATATTTT.

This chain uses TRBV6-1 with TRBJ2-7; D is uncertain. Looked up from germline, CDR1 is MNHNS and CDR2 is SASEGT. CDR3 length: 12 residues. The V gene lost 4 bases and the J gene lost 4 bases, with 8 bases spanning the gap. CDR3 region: CASSVVRYEQYF. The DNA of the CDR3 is TGTGCCAGCAGTGTGGTCAGATACGAGCAGTACTTC.

CDR3 loop: CASTRTGVNQPQHF. For the CDR3, the DNA is TGTGCCAGCACCCGGACAGGGGTCAATCAGCCCCAGCATTTT. J is TRBJ1-5 and V is TRBV28, with 9 nucleotides matching TRBD1. CDR3 length equals 14 residues. J gave up 3 bases and V 7 bases, and 4 bases lay outside the gene matches. Germline lookup yields CDR1 MDHEN and CDR2 SYDVKM.

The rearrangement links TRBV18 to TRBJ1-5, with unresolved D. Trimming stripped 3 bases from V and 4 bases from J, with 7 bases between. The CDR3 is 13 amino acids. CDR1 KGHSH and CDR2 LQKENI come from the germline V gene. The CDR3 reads CASSPTGNQPQHF. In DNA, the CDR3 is TGTGCCAGCTCACCGACGGGGAATCAGCCCCAGCATTTT.

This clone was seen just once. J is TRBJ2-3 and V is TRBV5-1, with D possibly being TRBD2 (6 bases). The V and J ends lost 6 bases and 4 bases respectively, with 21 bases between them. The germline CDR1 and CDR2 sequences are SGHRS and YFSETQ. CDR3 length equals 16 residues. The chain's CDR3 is CASNAGGGVSADTQYF. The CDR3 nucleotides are TGCGCCAGCAATGCGGGTGGCGGGGTGAGCGCAGATACGCAGTATTTT.

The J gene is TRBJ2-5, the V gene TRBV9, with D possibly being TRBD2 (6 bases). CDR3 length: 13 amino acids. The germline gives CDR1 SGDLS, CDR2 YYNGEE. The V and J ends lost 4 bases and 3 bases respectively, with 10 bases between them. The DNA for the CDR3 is TGTGCCAGCAGCCCTTCGGGAGAAGAGACCCAGTACTTC. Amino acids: CASSPSGEETQYF.

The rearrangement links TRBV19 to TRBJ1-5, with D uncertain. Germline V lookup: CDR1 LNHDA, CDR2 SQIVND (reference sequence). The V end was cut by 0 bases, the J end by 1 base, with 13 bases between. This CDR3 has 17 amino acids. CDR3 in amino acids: CASSIDLLGGSNQPQHF. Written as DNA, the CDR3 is TGTGCCAGTAGTATAGATCTATTGGGAGGGAGCAATCAGCCCCAGCATTTT.

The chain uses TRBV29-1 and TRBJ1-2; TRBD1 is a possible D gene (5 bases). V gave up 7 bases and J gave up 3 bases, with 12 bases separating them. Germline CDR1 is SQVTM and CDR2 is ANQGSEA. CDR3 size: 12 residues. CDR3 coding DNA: TGCAGCGCGGAGCGGGGACACTATGGCTACACCTTC. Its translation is CSAERGHYGYTF.

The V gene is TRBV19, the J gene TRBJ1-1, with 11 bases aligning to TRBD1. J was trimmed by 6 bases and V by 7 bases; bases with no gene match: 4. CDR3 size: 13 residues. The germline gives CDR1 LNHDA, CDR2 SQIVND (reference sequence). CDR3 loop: CASNPDRGPEAFF. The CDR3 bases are TGTGCCAGTAACCCGGACAGGGGGCCTGAAGCTTTCTTT. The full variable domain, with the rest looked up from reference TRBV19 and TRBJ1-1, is DGGITQSPKYLFRKEGQNVTLSCEQNLNHDAMYWYRQDPGQGLRLIYYSQIVNDFQKGDIAEGYSVSREKKESFPLTVTSAQKNPTAFYLCASNPDRGPEAFFGQGTRLTVV.

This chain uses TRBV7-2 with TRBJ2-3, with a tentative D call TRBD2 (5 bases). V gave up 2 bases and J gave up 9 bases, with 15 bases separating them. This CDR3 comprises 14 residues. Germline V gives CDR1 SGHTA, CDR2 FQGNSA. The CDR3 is CASSLWVLDSTQYF. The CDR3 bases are TGTGCCAGCAGCTTATGGGTGTTGGACTCAACGCAGTATTTT.

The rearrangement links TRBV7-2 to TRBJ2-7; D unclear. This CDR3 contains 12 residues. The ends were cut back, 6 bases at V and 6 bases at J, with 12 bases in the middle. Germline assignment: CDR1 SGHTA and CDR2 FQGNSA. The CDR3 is CASSWVGFEQYF. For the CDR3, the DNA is TGTGCCAGCAGTTGGGTCGGGTTCGAGCAGTACTTC.

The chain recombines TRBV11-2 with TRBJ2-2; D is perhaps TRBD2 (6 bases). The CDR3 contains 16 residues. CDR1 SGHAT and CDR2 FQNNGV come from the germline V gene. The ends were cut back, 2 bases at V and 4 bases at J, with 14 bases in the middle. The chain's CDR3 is CASSLFGGDRTGELFF. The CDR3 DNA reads TGTGCCAGCAGCTTATTCGGGGGAGATCGCACCGGGGAGCTGTTTTTT. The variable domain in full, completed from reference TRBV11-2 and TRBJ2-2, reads EAGVAQSPRYKIIEKRQSVAFWCNPISGHATLYWYQQILGQGPKLLIQFQNNGVVDDSQLPKDRFSAERLKGVDSTLKIQPAKLEDSAVYLCASSLFGGDRTGELFFGEGSRLTVL.

The CDR3 is CASSKDTSYEQYF. The CDR3 DNA reads TGTGCCAGCAGCAAGGACACTTCCTACGAGCAGTACTTC. The gene calls are TRBV2 and TRBJ2-7, with D perhaps matching TRBD1 (5 bases). This CDR3 is 13 amino acids long. Germline V gene data show CDR1 as SNHLY and CDR2 as FYNNEI. V shed 6 bases and J shed 1 base, with 10 bases lying between them.

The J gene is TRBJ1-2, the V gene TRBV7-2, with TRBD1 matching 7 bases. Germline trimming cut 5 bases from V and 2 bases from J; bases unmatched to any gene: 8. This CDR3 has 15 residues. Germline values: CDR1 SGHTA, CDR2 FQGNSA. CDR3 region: CASSERTGTNYGYTF. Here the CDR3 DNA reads TGTGCCAGCAGCGAACGGACAGGAACAAACTATGGCTACACCTTC.

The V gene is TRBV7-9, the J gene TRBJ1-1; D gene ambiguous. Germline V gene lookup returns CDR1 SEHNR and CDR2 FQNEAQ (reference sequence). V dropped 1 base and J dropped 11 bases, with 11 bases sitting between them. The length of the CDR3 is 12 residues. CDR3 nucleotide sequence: TGTGCCAGCAGCTTAGGAGGGTGGGTGGCTTTCTTT. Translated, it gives CASSLGGWVAFF.

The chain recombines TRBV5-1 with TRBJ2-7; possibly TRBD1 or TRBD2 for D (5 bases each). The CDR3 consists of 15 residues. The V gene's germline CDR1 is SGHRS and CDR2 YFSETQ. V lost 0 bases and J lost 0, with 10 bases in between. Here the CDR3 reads CASSLEPGSSYEQYF. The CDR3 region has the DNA TGCGCCAGCAGCTTGGAGCCAGGGAGCTCCTACGAGCAGTACTTC. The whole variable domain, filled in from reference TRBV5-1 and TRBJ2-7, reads KAGVTQTPRYLIKTRGQQVTLSCSPISGHRSVSWYQQTPGQGLQFLFEYFSETQRNKGNFPGRFSGRQFSNSRSEMNVSTLELGDSALYLCASSLEPGSSYEQYFGPGTRLTVT.

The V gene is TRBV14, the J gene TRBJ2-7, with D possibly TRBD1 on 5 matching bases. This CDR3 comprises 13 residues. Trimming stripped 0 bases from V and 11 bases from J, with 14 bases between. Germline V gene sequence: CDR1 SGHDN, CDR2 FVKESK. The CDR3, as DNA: TGTGCCAGCAGCCAAGATCGGGTCAGGGCTAAGTACTTC. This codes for CASSQDRVRAKYF.

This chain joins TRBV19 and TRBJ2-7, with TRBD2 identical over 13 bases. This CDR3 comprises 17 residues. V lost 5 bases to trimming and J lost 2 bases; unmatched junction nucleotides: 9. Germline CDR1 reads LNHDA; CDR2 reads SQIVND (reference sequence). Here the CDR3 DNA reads TGTGCCAGTAGTTTTCTGCCCGGACTAGCGGGAGCCTACGAGCAGTACTTC. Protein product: CASSFLPGLAGAYEQYF.

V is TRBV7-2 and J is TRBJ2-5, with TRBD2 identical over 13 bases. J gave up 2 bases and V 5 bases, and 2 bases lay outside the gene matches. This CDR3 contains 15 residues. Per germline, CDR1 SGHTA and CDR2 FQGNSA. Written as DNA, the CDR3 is TGTGCCAGCAGCCTGGGACTAGCGGGACAAGAGACCCAGTACTTC. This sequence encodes CASSLGLAGQETQYF.

The CDR3 region is CASSYGGRSGANVLTF. CDR3 bases: TGTGCCAGTAGTTACGGGGGGAGGTCTGGGGCCAACGTCCTGACTTTC. The gene calls are TRBV19 and TRBJ2-6, with 7 positions matching TRBD2. Germline V gene sequence: CDR1 LNHDA, CDR2 SQIVND (reference sequence). V trimming: 5 bases; J trimming: 1 base; junction bases outside the gene matches: 5. CDR3 length equals 16 residues.

In nucleotides, the CDR3 is TGTGCCAGCTCACCACCCTCGGTTAGGCAGACAGAGACCCAGTACTTC. Translation gives CASSPPSVRQTETQYF. This chain connects TRBV18 to TRBJ2-5; D unresolved. Germline V gives CDR1 KGHSH, CDR2 LQKENI. The CDR3 has 16 residues. V dropped 0 bases and J dropped 4 bases, with 15 bases sitting between them.

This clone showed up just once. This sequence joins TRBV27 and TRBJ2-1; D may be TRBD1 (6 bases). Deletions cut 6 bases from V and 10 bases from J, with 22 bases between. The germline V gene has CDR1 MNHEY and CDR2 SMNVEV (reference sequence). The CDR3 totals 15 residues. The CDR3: CASSQKSGTSGEQFF. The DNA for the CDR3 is TGTGCCAGCAGCCAAAAATCCGGGACATCAGGGGAGCAGTTCTTC.

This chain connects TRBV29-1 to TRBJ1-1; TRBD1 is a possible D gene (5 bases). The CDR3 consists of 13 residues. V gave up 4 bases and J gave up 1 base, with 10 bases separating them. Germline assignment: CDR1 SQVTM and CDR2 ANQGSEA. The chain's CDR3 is CSVGRGQNTEAFF. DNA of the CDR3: TGCAGCGTTGGTAGGGGCCAGAACACTGAAGCTTTCTTT.

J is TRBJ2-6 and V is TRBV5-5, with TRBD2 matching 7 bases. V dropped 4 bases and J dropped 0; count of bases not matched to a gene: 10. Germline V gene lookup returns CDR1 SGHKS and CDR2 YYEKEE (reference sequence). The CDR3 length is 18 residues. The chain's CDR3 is CASSTFMSGDSGANVLTF. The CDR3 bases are TGTGCCAGCAGCACCTTTATGAGCGGGGACTCTGGGGCCAACGTCCTGACTTTC.

The CDR3 DNA sequence: TGCGCCAGCAGGCGTGGACAGGGGGGCAACGAGCAGTACTTC. This codes for CASRRGQGGNEQYF. The chain carries TRBV5-1 and TRBJ2-7, with 10 nucleotides matching TRBD1. The CDR3 runs to 14 residues. CDR1 is SGHRS, CDR2 YFSETQ, per germline. V lost 5 bases to trimming and J lost 5 bases; unmatched junction nucleotides: 7.

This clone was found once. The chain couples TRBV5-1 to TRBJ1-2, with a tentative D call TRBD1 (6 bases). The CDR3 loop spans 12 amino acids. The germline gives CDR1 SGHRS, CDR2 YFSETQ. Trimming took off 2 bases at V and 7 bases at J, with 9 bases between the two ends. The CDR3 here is CASSFQQGGYTF. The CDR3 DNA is TGCGCCAGCAGCTTCCAACAGGGTGGCTACACCTTC.

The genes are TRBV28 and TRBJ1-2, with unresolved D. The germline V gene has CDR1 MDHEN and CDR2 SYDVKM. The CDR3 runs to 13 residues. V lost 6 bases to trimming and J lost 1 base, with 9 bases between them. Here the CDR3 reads CASSPQINYGYTF. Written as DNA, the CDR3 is TGTGCCAGCAGCCCACAGATTAACTATGGCTACACCTTC.

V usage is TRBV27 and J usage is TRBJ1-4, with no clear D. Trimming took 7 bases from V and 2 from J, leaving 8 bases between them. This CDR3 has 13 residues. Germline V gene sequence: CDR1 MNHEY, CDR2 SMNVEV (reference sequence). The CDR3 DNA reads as TGTGCCAGCACCGGAAGGACTAATGAAAAACTGTTTTTT. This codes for CASTGRTNEKLFF.

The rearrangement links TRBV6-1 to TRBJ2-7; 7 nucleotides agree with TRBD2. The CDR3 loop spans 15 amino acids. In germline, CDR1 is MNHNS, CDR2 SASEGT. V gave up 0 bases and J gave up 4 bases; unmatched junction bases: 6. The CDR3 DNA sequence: TGTGCCAGCAGTGAAGCTGCGGGAGTCAAGTACGAGCAGTACTTC. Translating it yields CASSEAAGVKYEQYF.

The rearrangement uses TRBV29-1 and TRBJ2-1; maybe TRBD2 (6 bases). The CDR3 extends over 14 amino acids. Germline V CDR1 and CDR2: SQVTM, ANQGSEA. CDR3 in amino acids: CGTGGKPGVAEQFF. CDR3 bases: TGCGGTACGGGCGGGAAACCCGGGGTCGCTGAGCAGTTCTTC.